This T cell receptor (beta chain) was recorded in a study of follicular helper T cells after annual influenza vaccination (dated by TCRdb to 2015 to 2018). Describing the broader study: Blood was drawn on days 0, 7 and 28 after each seasonal influenza vaccination. Some subjects were followed across successive annual vaccinations spanning the 2013-2014, 2014-2015 and 2015-2016 seasons to study recall of cTfh clones. Multi-year samples were available from six subjects, with four subjects covering two vaccination seasons and two subjects covering three seasons. One week after vaccination, a second recruited cohort of approximately twelve subjects (Table S1) displayed a similar ICOS+CD38+ cTfh response. The 2015 samples were processed right after collection, while the 2013-2014 samples were cryopreserved.

On this clone: Its antigen is still unknown. No base qualities exist here, and no much larger clone lies one base off it.

What the study reported, not specific to this receptor: ICOS+CD38+ cTfh clonality correlated with the frequency of that population, and its change correlated with the change in circulating plasmablast frequency. Day 7 ICOS+CD38+ clones were most often found later in ICOS-CD38- cTfh, suggesting that subset may serve as a memory reservoir. Successive annual vaccinations recalled a recurring oligoclonal ICOS+CD38+ cTfh response that included tetramer and AIM influenza-specific clonotypes. Because only about 8.5-20% of the analyzed cells gave productive TCRB sequences, there was no way to sample rare clonotypes.

Trimming costs V 8 bases and J 1 base, and their ends lie 23 bases apart. The CDR3 spans 17 residues, from the cysteine through the phenylalanine. Left in the record is the CDR3 DNA by itself, 51 bases read in frame from the first base. For CDR1 and CDR2, the germline V gene lists KGHSH and LQKENI. The time point label for this specimen denotes: 2014-2015 season, pre-vaccination. Seasonal inactivated influenza vaccine (Fluvarix) was administered to adults, and sorted blood CD4 subsets were tracked by TCRB sequencing before and after vaccination. To be eligible, subjects had to live in the community and must not have received influenza vaccine in the previous 6 months. Reasons for exclusion included contraindications to influenza vaccine, substance abuse, HIV/AIDS, active malignancy, immunomodulatory medication, and active illness such as respiratory infection. Between about 35 and 100 mL of blood was sampled per time point. Circulating Tfh were defined as non-naive CD4+CXCR5+PD-1+ cells, and these cells were sorted into ICOS+CD38+ and ICOS-CD38- fractions. Ficoll-Paque PLUS or SepMate separation was used to isolate PBMC. Before DNA was extracted, the cell subsets were sorted from PBMC using a BD FACS Aria.

Library preparation used the immunoSEQ multiplex PCR assay. Adaptive Biotechnologies carried out TCRB amplification, library preparation, sequencing and preliminary bioinformatics at Survey level resolution. TCRB sequencing used multiplex PCR amplification of genomic DNA from sorted cTfh populations. The paper's processing steps were these. In R, clonality was calculated as 1 minus the normalized Shannon entropy, and the Gini index was computed using the R package ineq. Overlap score was the summed counts of shared sequences divided by total counts of all sequences in both compared samples. The significance of shared clonotypes was tested with Fisher's exact test, assuming a theoretical repertoire of 10^7 TCRB sequences. TCRdb retrieved this table from immuneACCESS and kept in-frame rearrangements only. Not all clones are present; in checked studies, unresolved V genes account for under half, and no reason is known for the remainder. V and J calls and clone size are those listed in that table; D and trimming were worked out from the DNA. The sample table contains roughly 27,000 clones; only one count was recorded for 65% to 85% of them. Approximately 1.3% of the sample comes from the top ten.

This clonotype was obtained from an adult who received the influenza vaccine. In this chain, TRBV18 is recombined with TRBJ1-2; perhaps TRBD1 is the D gene, with 5 bases matching. The sample in question was CXCR5+ CD38- circulating T follicular helper cells from blood, obtained on the day of influenza vaccination. In the paper's terms, the cell subset or site label means: circulating Tfh, non-naive CD4+CXCR5+PD-1+ (ICOS+CD38+ or ICOS-CD38-). This receptor has the CDR3 CASTRESSMGRNYGYTF. The DNA sequence is given as TGTGCCAGCACCAGGGAATCGAGTATGGGGCGTAACTATGGCTACACCTTC.